The clone carrying this T cell receptor beta chain has at least ten counts. The antigen is unknown. The V and J ends lost 2 bases and 4 bases, in that order; junction bases with no gene match: 0. The CDR3 spans 13 residues. TCRdb itself ran the 5' RACE reads through MiXCR, one entry per CDR3 protein. The table lists roughly 60,000 distinct CDR3 sequences, over 3.5% of them singletons. Libraries from sorted cells used 1 million T cells (CD4+ or CD8+). This entry comes from a study of neurological immune-mediated disorders. Background on the study: 31 of 34 multiple sclerosis patients had relapsing-remitting disease; 3 had secondary progressive.

Study-wide results and limits: Patients with HTLV-1-associated myelopathy showed the most TCR clonal expansion. Those with multiple sclerosis showed the least, falling below healthy controls. One related-CDR3 cluster, identified by phylogenetic grouping, held the repertoires of 18 of 34 multiple sclerosis patients and was a possible signature.

The clonotype comes from a woman aged 40-49 years with multiple sclerosis. The chain links TRBV12-3 or TRBV12-4 to TRBJ1-2, with 8 bases that match TRBD1. Sample: CD4+ T cells from blood. The CDR3 bases are TGTGCCAGCAGTTTACAGGGGGCCTATGGCTACACCTTC. This translates into CASSLQGAYGYTF.